The clone carrying this T cell receptor beta chain was observed many times. The sample comes from a study of low-dose radiotherapy and immunotherapy resistance in tumors. Study background: Per fraction, Cohort 2 was given 1 Gy every two weeks, accumulating a total of 13 Gy over 26 weeks. On a schedule of every two weeks, intravenous cyclophosphamide at a dose of 200 mg/m2 was delivered one day before each radiation and immunotherapy administration. Each patient took aspirin at a dose of 300 mg by mouth once daily over the course of four cycles, with dosing beginning on cycle 1 day 1.

cDNA synthesis used a TRAV/TRBV-specific primer set for both chains. The authors amplified TCRs for about 20 PCR cycles with a constant-region primer and a V-primer adapter. In TCRdb, the reads were re-called with MiXCR into one record per CDR3 protein. In the table there are about 58,000 distinct CDR3 sequences, 23% of which are singletons. Time point reported: after trial treatment. This sample's treatment: LDRT plus nivolumab, ipilimumab, low-dose cyclophosphamide and aspirin (RACIN trial). Low-dose radiotherapy and low-dose cyclophosphamide, together with aspirin, ipilimumab and nivolumab, were given to donors. Sequenced here: PBMCs, sampled after low-dose radiotherapy plus immunotherapy. This sequence was found in a male donor with prostate cancer.

The CDR3 region is CASSRGGSGANVLTF. The CDR3 DNA follows: TGTGCCAGCAGCCGGGGAGGATCCGGGGCCAACGTCCTGACTTTC. This chain joins TRBV28 and TRBJ2-6; possibly TRBD2 for D (6 bases). The V gene's germline CDR1 is MDHEN and CDR2 SYDVKM. Trimming took 6 bases from V and 4 from J, leaving 13 bases between them. This CDR3 spans 15 amino acids.